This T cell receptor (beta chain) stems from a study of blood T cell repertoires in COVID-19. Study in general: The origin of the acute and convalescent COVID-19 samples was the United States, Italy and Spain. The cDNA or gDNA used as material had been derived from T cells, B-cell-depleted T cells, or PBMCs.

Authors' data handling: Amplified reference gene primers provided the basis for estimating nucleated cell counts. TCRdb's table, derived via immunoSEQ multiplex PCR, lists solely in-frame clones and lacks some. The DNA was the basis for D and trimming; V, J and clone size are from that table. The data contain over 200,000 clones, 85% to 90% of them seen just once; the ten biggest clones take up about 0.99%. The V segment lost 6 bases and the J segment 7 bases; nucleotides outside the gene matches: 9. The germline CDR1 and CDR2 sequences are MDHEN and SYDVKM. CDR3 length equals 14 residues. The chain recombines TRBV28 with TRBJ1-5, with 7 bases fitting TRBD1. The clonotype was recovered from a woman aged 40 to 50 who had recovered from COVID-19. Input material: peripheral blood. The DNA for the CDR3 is TGTGCCAGCAGGAGAAGACAGGGCGGCCAGCCCCAGCATTTT. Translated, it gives CASRRRQGGQPQHF.